This TCR beta chain stems from a study of tumor and adjacent non-tumor tissue in lung cancer. The germline CDR1 and CDR2 sequences are SNHLY and FYNNEI. The CDR3 has 17 residues. RNA was extracted from bulk tissue without any cell sorting. As for this clonotype: What it binds is not known. Relative to the germline gene, one junction end is altered; a read error may explain this.

TCRbeta libraries were built with three rounds of nested PCR, modified from ARM-PCR. Using its own MiXCR run on the multiplex PCR reads, TCRdb lists one record per CDR3 protein. Of tens of thousands of distinct CDR3 sequences listed, just under 60% are singletons. Study-wide points: Tumor tissue had significantly higher TCR diversity than normal lung. Tumor TCR diversity, when higher, was linked to shorter survival. Top 100 clones took a larger repertoire share in normal lung.

Material: lung tumor tissue. The TCR was taken from a man aged 45 to 65 with non-small cell lung cancer. The genes are TRBV2 and TRBJ2-2; 8 nucleotides match TRBD1. CDR3 amino acids: CVSSRPTGAANTGELFF. The CDR3, as DNA: TGTGTCAGCAGTCGACCGACAGGGGCCGCGAACACCGGGGAGCTGTTTTTT. The full variable domain, completed using reference TRBV2 and TRBJ2-2, is EPEVTQTPSHQVTQMGQEVILRCVPISNHLYFYWYRQILGQKVEFLVSFYNNEISEKSEIFDDQFSVERPDGSNFTLKIRSTKLEDSAMYFCVSSRPTGAANTGELFFGEGSRLTVL.